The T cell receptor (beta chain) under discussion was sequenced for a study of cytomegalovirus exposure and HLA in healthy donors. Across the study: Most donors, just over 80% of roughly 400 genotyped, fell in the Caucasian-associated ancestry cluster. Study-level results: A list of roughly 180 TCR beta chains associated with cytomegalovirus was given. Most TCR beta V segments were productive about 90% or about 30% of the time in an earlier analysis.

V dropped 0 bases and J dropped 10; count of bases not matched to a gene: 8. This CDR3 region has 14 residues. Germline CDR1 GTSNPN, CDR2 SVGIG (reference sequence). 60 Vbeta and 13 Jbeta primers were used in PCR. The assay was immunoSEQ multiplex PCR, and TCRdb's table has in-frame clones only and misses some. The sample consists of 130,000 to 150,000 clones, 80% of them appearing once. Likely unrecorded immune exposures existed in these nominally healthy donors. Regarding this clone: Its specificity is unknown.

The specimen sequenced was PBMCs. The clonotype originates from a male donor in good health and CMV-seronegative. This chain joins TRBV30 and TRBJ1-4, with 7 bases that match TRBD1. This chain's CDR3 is CAWSVGDRIAKLFF. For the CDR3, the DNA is TGTGCCTGGAGTGTGGGGGACAGAATAGCAAAACTGTTTTTT. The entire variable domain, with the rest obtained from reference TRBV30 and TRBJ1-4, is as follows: SQTIHQWPATLVQPVGSPLSLECTVEGTSNPNLYWYRQAAGRGLQLLFYSVGIGQISSEVPQNLSASRPQDRQFILSSKKLLLSDSGFYLCAWSVGDRIAKLFFGSGTQLSVL.